The clone carrying this TCR beta chain appeared a single time. Its antigen is still unknown. This record comes from a study of blood T cells in healthy people across ages. Study-level information: About one barcoded beta molecule per two T cells came from capture by template switching. Overall study findings and caveats: Fewer expanded clones and more diversity marked long-lived versus aged donors. Per million T cells, TCR beta diversity dropped roughly linearly as age increased.

Primers used in a second PCR of roughly 7 to 12 cycles were a sample-barcoded 5' primer and a J-beta primer mix. TCRdb processed the 5' RACE reads anew with MiXCR; each CDR3 protein has one entry. In the table there are roughly 930,000 distinct CDR3 sequences, 40% to 60% of which are singletons. Germline V lookup: CDR1 LGHNA, CDR2 YNFKEQ. This CDR3 is 17 amino acids long. V was cut by 3 bases and J by 8 bases, with 25 bases left in between. This TCR was sampled from a man aged 30 to 45 in good health. The chain combines TRBV4-2 with TRBJ1-2; D call uncertain. Source material: blood. This CDR3 reads CASSQDPATEMVCGYTF. The CDR3 DNA is TGTGCCAGCAGCCAGGATCCCGCGACGGAGATGGTGTGCGGCTACACCTTC.